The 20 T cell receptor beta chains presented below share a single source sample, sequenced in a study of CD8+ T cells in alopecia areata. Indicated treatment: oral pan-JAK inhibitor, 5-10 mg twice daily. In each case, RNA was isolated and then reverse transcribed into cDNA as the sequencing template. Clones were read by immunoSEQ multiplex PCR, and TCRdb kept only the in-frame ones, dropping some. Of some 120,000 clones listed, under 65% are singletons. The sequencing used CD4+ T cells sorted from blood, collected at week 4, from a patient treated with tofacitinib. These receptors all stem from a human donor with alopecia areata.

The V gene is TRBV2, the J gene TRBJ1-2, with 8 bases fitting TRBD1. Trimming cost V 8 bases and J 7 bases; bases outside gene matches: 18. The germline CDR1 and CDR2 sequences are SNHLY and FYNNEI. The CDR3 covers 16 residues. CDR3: CASGSPQWDRKTGYTF. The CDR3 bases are TGTGCCAGCGGGAGCCCTCAGTGGGACAGGAAAACTGGCTACACCTTC.

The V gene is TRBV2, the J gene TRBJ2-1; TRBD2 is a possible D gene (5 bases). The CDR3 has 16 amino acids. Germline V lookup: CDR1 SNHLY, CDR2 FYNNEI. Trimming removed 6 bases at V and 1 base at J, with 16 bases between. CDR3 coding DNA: TGTGCCAGCAGAGCCCTTGAGGGTGATTCCTACAATGAGCAGTTCTTC. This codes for CASRALEGDSYNEQFF.

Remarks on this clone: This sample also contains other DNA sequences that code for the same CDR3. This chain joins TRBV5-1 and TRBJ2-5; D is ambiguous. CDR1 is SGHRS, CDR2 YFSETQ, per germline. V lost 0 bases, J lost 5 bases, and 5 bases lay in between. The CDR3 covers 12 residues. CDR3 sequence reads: CASSLARETQYF. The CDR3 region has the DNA TGCGCCAGCAGCTTGGCGCGGGAGACCCAGTACTTC.

CDR3 DNA: TGCGCCAGCAGCTTGGAGGGCGGGAGGGCCTACGAGCAGTACTTC. It yields the protein CASSLEGGRAYEQYF. V usage is TRBV5-1 and J usage is TRBJ2-7, with 9 bases aligning to TRBD2. The CDR3 consists of 15 residues. Germline-derived CDR1 and CDR2 are SGHRS and YFSETQ. After removal of 0 bases from V and 2 bases from J, the junction contained 3 bases not matched to a gene.

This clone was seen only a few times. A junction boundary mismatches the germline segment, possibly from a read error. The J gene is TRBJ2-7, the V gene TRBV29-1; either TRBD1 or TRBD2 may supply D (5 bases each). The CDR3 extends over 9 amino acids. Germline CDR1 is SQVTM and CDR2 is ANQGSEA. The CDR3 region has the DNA TGCAGCGTTGGGGACCCCCCGGACTTC. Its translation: CSVGDPPDF.

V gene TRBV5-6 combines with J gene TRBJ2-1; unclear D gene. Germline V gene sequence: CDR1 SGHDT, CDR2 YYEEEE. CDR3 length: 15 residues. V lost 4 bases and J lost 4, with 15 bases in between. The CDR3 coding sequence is TGTGCCAGCAGCACGGATATAACAGTATACAATGAGCAGTTCTTC. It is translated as CASSTDITVYNEQFF. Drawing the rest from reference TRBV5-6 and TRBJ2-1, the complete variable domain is DAGVTQSPTHLIKTRGQQVTLRCSPKSGHDTVSWYQQALGQGPQFIFQYYEEEERQRGNFPDRFSGHQFPNYSSELNVNALLLGDSALYLCASSTDITVYNEQFFGPGTRLTVL.

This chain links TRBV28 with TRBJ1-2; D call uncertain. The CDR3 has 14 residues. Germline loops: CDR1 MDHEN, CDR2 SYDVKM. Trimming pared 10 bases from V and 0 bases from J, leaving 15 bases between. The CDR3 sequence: CATRPLGANYGYTF. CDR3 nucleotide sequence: TGTGCCACCCGACCCTTGGGAGCTAACTATGGCTACACCTTC.

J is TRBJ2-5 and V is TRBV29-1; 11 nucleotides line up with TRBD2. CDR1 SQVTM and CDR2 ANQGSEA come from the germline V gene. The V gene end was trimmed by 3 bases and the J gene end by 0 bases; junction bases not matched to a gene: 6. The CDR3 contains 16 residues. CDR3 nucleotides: TGCAGCGTTGAGTTAGCGGGGGGGTGGTACCAAGAGACCCAGTACTTC. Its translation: CSVELAGGWYQETQYF.

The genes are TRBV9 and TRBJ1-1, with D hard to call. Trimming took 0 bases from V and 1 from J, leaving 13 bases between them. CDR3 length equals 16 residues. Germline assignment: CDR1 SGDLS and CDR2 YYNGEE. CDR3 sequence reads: CASSVASQRENTEAFF. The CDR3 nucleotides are TGTGCCAGCAGCGTAGCTTCTCAACGGGAGAACACTGAAGCTTTCTTT. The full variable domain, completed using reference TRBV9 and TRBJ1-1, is DSGVTQTPKHLITATGQRVTLRCSPRSGDLSVYWYQQSLDQGLQFLIQYYNGEERAKGNILERFSAQQFPDLHSELNLSSLELGDSALYFCASSVASQRENTEAFFGQGTRLTVV.

CDR3 nucleotide sequence: TGCGCCAGCAGGGTATGGGACAGTCAGGCCTACGAGCAGTACTTC. It is translated as CASRVWDSQAYEQYF. The chain has TRBV5-1 and TRBJ2-7; 7 positions match TRBD1. The germline gives CDR1 SGHRS, CDR2 YFSETQ. V lost 5 bases, J lost 2 bases, and 10 bases stayed unmatched. This CDR3 comprises 15 residues.

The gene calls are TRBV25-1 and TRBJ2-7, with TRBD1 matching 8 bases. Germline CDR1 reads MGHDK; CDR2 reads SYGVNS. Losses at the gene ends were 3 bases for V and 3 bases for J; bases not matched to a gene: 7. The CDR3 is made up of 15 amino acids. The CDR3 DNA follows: TGTGCCAGCAGTGATCCCGGACAGGGTGACTACGAGCAGTACTTC. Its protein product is CASSDPGQGDYEQYF.

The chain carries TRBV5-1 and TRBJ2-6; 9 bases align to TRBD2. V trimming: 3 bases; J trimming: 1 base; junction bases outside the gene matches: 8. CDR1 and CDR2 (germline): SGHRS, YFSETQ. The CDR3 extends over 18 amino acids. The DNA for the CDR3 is TGCGCCAGCAGCTCACCCGGGACTAGCCGTTCTGGGGCCAACGTCCTGACTTTC. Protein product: CASSSPGTSRSGANVLTF.

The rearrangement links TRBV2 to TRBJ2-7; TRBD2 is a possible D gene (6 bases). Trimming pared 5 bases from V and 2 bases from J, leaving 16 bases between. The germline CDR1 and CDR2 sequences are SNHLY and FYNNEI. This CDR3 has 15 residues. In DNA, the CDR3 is TGTGCCAGCAGTACCCCGGTGCTAGCGCCCTACGAGCAGTACTTC. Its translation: CASSTPVLAPYEQYF.

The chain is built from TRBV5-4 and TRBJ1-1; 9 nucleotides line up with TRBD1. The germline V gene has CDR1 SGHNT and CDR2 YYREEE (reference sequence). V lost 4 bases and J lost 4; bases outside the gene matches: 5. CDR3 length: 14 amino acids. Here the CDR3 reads CASSRGQGITEAFF. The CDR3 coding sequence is TGTGCCAGCAGCAGGGGACAGGGAATCACTGAAGCTTTCTTT.

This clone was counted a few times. CDR3 region: CASSFTSGNSPLHF. CDR3 sequence (DNA): TGTGCCAGCAGCTTTACATCGGGGAATTCACCCCTCCACTTT. The genes are TRBV7-2 and TRBJ1-6, with D unclear. With 3 bases removed from V and 7 bases from J, the gap between germline ends came to 10 bases. The CDR3 has 14 amino acids. From germline, CDR1 is SGHTA and CDR2 FQGNSA.

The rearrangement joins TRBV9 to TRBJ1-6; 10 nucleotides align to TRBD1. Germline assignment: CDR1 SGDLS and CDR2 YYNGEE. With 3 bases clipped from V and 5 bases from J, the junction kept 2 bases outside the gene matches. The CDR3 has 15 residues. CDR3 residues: CASSGGTGDNSPLHF. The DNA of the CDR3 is TGTGCCAGCAGCGGCGGGACAGGGGATAATTCACCCCTCCACTTT.

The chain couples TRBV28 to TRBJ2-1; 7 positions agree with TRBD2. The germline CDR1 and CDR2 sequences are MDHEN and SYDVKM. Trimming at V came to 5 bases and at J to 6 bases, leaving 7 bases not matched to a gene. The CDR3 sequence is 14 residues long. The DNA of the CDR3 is TGTGCCAGCAGTATGCCGGGACTATTCAATGAGCAGTTCTTC. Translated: CASSMPGLFNEQFF.

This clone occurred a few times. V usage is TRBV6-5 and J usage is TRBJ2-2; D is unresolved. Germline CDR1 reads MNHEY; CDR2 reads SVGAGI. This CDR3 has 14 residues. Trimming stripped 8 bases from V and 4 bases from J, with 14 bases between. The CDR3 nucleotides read TGTGCCAGCTTGAGCACCCCATCCACCGGGGAGCTGTTTTTT. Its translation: CASLSTPSTGELFF.

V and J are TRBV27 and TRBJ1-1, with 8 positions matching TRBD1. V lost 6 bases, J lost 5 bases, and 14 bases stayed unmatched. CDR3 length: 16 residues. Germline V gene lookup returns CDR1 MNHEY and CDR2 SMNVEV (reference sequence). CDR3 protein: CASSPDRGLVGTEAFF. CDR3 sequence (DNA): TGTGCCAGCAGCCCCGACAGGGGATTAGTGGGTACTGAAGCTTTCTTT.

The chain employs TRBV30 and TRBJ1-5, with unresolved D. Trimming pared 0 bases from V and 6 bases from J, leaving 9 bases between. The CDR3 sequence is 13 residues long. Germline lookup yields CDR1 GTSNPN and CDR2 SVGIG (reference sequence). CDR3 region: CAWSVRGSQPQHF. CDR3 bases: TGTGCCTGGAGTGTACGGGGATCTCAGCCCCAGCATTTT. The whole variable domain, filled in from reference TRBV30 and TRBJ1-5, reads SQTIHQWPATLVQPVGSPLSLECTVEGTSNPNLYWYRQAAGRGLQLLFYSVGIGQISSEVPQNLSASRPQDRQFILSSKKLLLSDSGFYLCAWSVRGSQPQHFGDGTRLSIL.